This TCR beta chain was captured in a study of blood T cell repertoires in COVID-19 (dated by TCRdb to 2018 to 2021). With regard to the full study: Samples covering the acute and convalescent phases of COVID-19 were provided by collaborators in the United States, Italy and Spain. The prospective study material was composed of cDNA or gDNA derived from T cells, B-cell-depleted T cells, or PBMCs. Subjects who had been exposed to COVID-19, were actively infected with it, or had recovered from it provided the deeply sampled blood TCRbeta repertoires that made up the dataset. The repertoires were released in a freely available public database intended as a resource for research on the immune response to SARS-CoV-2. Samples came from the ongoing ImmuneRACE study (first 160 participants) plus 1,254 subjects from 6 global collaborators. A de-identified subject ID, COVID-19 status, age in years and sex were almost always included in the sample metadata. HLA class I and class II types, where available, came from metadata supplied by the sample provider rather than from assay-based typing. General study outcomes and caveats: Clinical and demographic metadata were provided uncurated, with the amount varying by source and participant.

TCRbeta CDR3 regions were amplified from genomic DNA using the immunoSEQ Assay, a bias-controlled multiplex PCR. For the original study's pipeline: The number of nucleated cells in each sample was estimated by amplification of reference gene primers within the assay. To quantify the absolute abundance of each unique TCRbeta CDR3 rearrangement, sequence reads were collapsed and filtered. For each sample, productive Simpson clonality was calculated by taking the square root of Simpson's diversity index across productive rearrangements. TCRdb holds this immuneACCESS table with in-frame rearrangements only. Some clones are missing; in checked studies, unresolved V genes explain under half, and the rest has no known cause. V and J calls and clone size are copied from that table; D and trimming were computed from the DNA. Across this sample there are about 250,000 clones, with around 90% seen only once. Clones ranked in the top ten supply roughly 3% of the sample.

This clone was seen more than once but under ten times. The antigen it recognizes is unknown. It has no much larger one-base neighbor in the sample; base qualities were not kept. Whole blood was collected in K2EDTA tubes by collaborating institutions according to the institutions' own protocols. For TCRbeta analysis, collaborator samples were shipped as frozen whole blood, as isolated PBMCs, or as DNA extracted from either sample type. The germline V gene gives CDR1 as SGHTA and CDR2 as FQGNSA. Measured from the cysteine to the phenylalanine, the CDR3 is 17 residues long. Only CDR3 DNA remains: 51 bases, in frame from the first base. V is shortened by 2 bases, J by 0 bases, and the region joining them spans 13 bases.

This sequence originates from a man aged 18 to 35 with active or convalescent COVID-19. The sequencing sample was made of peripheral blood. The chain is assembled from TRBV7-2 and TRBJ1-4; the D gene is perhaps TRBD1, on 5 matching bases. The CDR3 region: CASSLIPQGATNEKLFF. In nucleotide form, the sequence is TGTGCCAGCAGCTTAATCCCCCAGGGCGCAACTAATGAAAAACTGTTTTTT.